A single TCR beta chain is shown here with its context. This entry is derived from a study of blood T cell repertoires in COVID-19. Study as a whole: Donors in the United States, Italy and Spain gave samples during acute or convalescent COVID-19. Nucleic acid was either cDNA or gDNA, and it came from T cells, B-cell-depleted T cells, or PBMCs.

Authors' data handling: Nucleated cell number was recorded as an estimate derived from reference gene primer amplification. The repertoire was sequenced with immunoSEQ multiplex PCR; TCRdb's copy has only in-frame clones and lacks some. The DNA was the basis for D and trimming; V, J and clone size are from that table. The sample lists roughly 220,000 clones; roughly 81% were seen once. The CDR3 runs 17 residues. V dropped 3 bases and J dropped 4; count of bases not matched to a gene: 6. Germline values: CDR1 MDHEN, CDR2 SYDVKM. The chain carries TRBV28 and TRBJ2-3; 14 nucleotides line up with TRBD2. The sequence was obtained from a man aged 50 to 60 who had recovered from COVID-19. Sequenced input: peripheral blood. CDR3 region: CASSFVTSGRAADTQYF. The CDR3 nucleotides read TGTGCCAGCAGTTTCGTGACTAGCGGGAGGGCCGCAGATACGCAGTATTTT.